This TCR beta chain was recovered during a study of blood T cell repertoires in COVID-19. Study-level background: The samples span acute and convalescent COVID-19 from the United States, Italy and Spain.

Seattle participants joined during active infection and were tracked over time. Trimming pared 4 bases from V and 2 bases from J, leaving 12 bases between. Germline V CDR1 and CDR2: GTSNPN, SVGIG (reference sequence). The CDR3 runs 14 residues. As originally analysed: Amplifying reference gene primers gave estimates of nucleated cell counts. Method: immunoSEQ multiplex PCR; TCRdb's copy keeps in-frame clones and lacks some. The V and J calls and the clone size are those of that table, but D and trimming were determined from the DNA. The data contain about 240,000 clones, approximately 78% of them seen just once; the ten biggest clones take up 8.2%. The sample holds a few counts of this clone.

The genes are TRBV30 and TRBJ1-5; a weak D match, TRBD1 (5 bases). Sequencing was done on a sample of peripheral blood. The source is a woman over 75 with COVID-19, enrolled during active disease. The CDR3: CAWTRGYGNQPQHF. The CDR3 DNA sequence: TGTGCCTGGACAAGGGGATATGGCAATCAGCCCCAGCATTTT.